This is a list of T cell receptor beta chains from one sample in a study of regulatory T cells in long-lasting Graves disease. Each CDR3 protein gets one entry after TCRdb re-called the multiplex PCR reads with MiXCR. The sample shows over 650,000 distinct CDR3 sequences, 25% to 35% of them seen only once. The input for sequencing was peripheral blood mononuclear cells (PBMCs), taken when the disease was refractory, from a patient treated with antithyroid drugs. The source is a female donor with Graves disease. The CDR3 runs from the conserved cysteine through the conserved F or W. A D gene is named only where the DNA matches it firmly. Rows may omit the clone size; those that give it use once, few, many or a size class.

j_gene,d_gene,v_gene,abundance,len,CDR3aa,CDR3nt
TRBJ2-7,.,TRBV27,few,15,CASSSFAGGSNEQYF,TGTGCCAGCAGTTCCTTCGCAGGGGGGAGTAACGAGCAGTACTTC
TRBJ2-7,TRBD1,TRBV20-1,.,14,CSALDRGKSYEQYF,TGCAGTGCGCTCGACAGGGGGAAATCCTACGAGCAGTACTTC
TRBJ1-1,.,TRBV5-1,.,14,CASSFRGGPTEAFF,TGCGCCAGCAGCTTCCGCGGGGGGCCCACTGAAGCTTTCTTT
TRBJ2-7,TRBD2,TRBV20-1,.,14,CSADASGGGYEQYF,TGCAGTGCTGACGCTAGCGGGGGGGGCTACGAGCAGTACTTC
TRBJ1-1,.,TRBV29-1,.,13,CSVAAAENTEAFF,TGCAGCGTTGCGGCGGCGGAGAACACTGAAGCTTTCTTT
TRBJ1-1,.,TRBV14,few,16,CASSPLPLGLNTEAFF,TGTGCCAGCAGCCCGCTCCCCTTAGGGCTGAACACTGAAGCTTTCTTT
TRBJ1-2,.,TRBV5-1,.,12,CASSSTLGGYTF,TGCGCCAGCAGCTCGACGTTGGGTGGCTACACCTTC
TRBJ1-6,TRBD1,TRBV5-6,.,14,CASSLGQGWSPLHF,TGTGCCAGCAGCCTCGGACAGGGTTGGTCACCCCTCCACTTT
TRBJ1-6,.,TRBV3-1,many,14,CASSPTVNNSPLHF,TGTGCCAGCAGCCCGACAGTAAATAATTCACCCCTCCACTTT
TRBJ2-7,.,TRBV15,.,13,CATSRGTGLEQYF,TGTGCCACCAGCAGAGGAACAGGGCTCGAGCAGTACTTC
TRBJ1-2,.,TRBV28,many,18,CASSLSGLGGATPYGYTF,TGTGCCAGCAGTTTGAGTGGTCTGGGAGGGGCCACGCCTTATGGCTACACCTTC
TRBJ1-1,.,TRBV29-1,.,14,CSVRAGGEDTEAFF,TGCAGCGTGCGGGCGGGGGGAGAGGACACTGAAGCTTTCTTT
TRBJ2-2,.,TRBV5-4,few,14,CASSLKGGTGELFF,TGTGCCAGCAGTCTCAAGGGAGGCACCGGGGAGCTGTTTTTT
TRBJ1-6,TRBD1,TRBV6-4,.,14,CASSRETGSSPLHF,TGTGCCAGCAGTCGGGAGACAGGGTCTTCACCCCTCCACTTT
TRBJ1-4,.,TRBV5-1,few,14,CASSLVSAGEKLFF,TGCGCCAGCAGCTTGGTGTCGGCGGGGGAAAAACTGTTTTTT
TRBJ1-3,.,TRBV6-2/TRBV6-3,.,14,CASSYSWTENTIYF,TGTGCCAGCAGTTACTCGTGGACCGAAAACACCATATATTTT
TRBJ1-3,.,TRBV7-3,.,16,CASSLNQASSGNTIYF,TGTGCCAGCAGCTTAAACCAGGCGTCCTCTGGAAACACCATATATTTT
TRBJ1-1,.,TRBV27,many,14,CASSLWGADPEAFF,TGTGCCAGCAGTTTATGGGGGGCGGACCCTGAAGCTTTCTTT
TRBJ2-7,TRBD2,TRBV6-1,.,16,CASAWQRAGYSYEQYF,TGTGCCAGCGCCTGGCAGCGAGCGGGATACTCCTACGAGCAGTACTTC
TRBJ1-2,.,TRBV6-5,few,17,CASSYSVGGAVNYGYTF,TGTGCCAGCAGTTACTCAGTCGGGGGGGCCGTTAACTATGGCTACACCTTC
TRBJ2-7,TRBD2,TRBV10-3,many,13,CAISEASGTEQYF,TGTGCCATCAGTGAGGCTAGCGGGACCGAGCAGTACTTC
TRBJ1-1,.,TRBV29-1,few,11,CSVDPGTEAFF,TGCAGCGTTGATCCCGGGACTGAAGCTTTCTTT
TRBJ2-7,TRBD1,TRBV2,many,15,CASSEGDRLYYEQYF,TGTGCCAGCAGTGAAGGGGACAGGCTCTACTACGAGCAGTACTTC
TRBJ1-4,.,TRBV12-3/TRBV12-4,.,16,CASSLGRQLTNEKLFF,TGTGCCAGCAGTTTAGGGCGACAGCTAACTAATGAAAAACTGTTTTTT
TRBJ1-1,.,TRBV10-3,many,14,CAISESGPNTEAFF,TGTGCCATCAGTGAGTCCGGACCGAACACTGAAGCTTTCTTT
TRBJ1-5,TRBD1,TRBV28,few,14,CASSFRGPNRAQHF,TGTGCCAGCAGTTTTAGGGGGCCAAATCGAGCCCAGCATTTT
TRBJ2-7,.,TRBV20-1,.,15,CSALIPQGLRYEQYF,TGCAGTGCTTTGATCCCACAGGGACTCCGCTACGAGCAGTACTTC
TRBJ2-7,TRBD1,TRBV11-2,.,15,CASRKPGQGAYEQYF,TGTGCCAGCAGGAAACCGGGACAGGGGGCCTACGAGCAGTACTTC
TRBJ1-2,TRBD1,TRBV2,many,13,CASGRDRDYGYTF,TGTGCCAGCGGACGGGACAGGGACTATGGCTACACCTTC
TRBJ1-4,.,TRBV19,.,14,CASSPDRRAEKLFF,TGTGCCAGTAGTCCGGACAGAAGGGCAGAAAAACTGTTTTTT
TRBJ2-5,TRBD2,TRBV28,many,15,CASSLYSGGWETQYF,TGTGCCAGCAGTTTATACTCGGGGGGTTGGGAGACCCAGTACTTC
TRBJ1-1,TRBD1,TRBV9,.,17,CASSVSAGGQMNTEAFF,TGTGCCAGCAGCGTATCCGCGGGGGGACAGATGAACACTGAAGCTTTCTTT
TRBJ2-3,.,TRBV7-6,.,17,CASSLRAATQGVNTQYF,TGTGCCAGCAGCTTACGTGCGGCGACACAAGGGGTGAATACGCAGTATTTT
TRBJ1-2,.,TRBV28,many,13,CASSTGFWGGYTF,TGTGCCAGCAGTACAGGGTTTTGGGGAGGCTACACCTTC
TRBJ1-2,.,TRBV3-1,.,15,CASNRPSVGVYGYTF,TGTGCCAGCAACCGCCCTTCAGTAGGTGTCTATGGCTACACCTTC
TRBJ2-6,.,TRBV10-3,.,17,CAISESTGVSGANVLTF,TGTGCCATCAGTGAGTCGACAGGAGTCTCTGGGGCCAACGTCCTGACTTTC
TRBJ2-7,.,TRBV12-3/TRBV12-4,many,13,CASRLSGSYEQYF,TGTGCCAGCAGGCTCAGCGGGTCCTACGAGCAGTACTTC
TRBJ1-5,.,TRBV10-2,.,13,CASSEQGPQPQHF,TGCGCCAGCAGTGAACAGGGCCCTCAGCCCCAGCATTTT
TRBJ1-2,.,TRBV3-1,.,14,CASSQEAANYGYTF,TGTGCCAGCAGCCAAGAGGCGGCTAACTATGGCTACACCTTC
TRBJ2-3,TRBD1,TRBV20-1,.,15,CSAHLRTGRTDTQYF,TGCAGTGCCCACCTCAGGACAGGACGCACAGATACGCAGTATTTT
TRBJ2-3,TRBD1,TRBV9,.,15,CASSPGQGVGDTQYF,TGTGCCAGCAGCCCGGGACAGGGGGTGGGAGATACGCAGTATTTT
TRBJ1-4,TRBD1,TRBV11-3,.,17,CASSLGDRGQEGEKLFF,TGTGCCAGCAGCTTAGGGGACAGGGGGCAAGAAGGTGAAAAACTGTTTTTT
TRBJ1-2,TRBD1,TRBV9,.,15,CASSLLQGADYGYTF,TGTGCCAGCAGCCTTTTACAGGGGGCGGATTATGGCTACACCTTC
TRBJ1-2,TRBD1,TRBV5-1,few,15,CASSSSTGTAYGYTF,TGCGCCAGCAGCTCGTCAACCGGGACAGCTTATGGCTACACCTTC
TRBJ1-4,TRBD1,TRBV28,.,15,CASSLDRPGGEKLFF,TGTGCCAGCAGTCTGGACAGGCCGGGGGGGGAAAAACTGTTTTTT
TRBJ1-5,.,TRBV3-1,few,14,CASSLSGANQPQHF,TGTGCCAGCAGCCTTTCGGGGGCCAATCAGCCCCAGCATTTT
TRBJ1-1,TRBD1,TRBV3-1,few,18,CASSQPSIRQGLNTEAFF,TGTGCCAGCAGCCAACCATCAATAAGACAGGGATTGAACACTGAAGCTTTCTTT
TRBJ1-5,TRBD1,TRBV5-4,few,16,CASSFPGTDTNQPQHF,TGTGCCAGCAGCTTTCCTGGGACAGACACAAATCAGCCCCAGCATTTT
TRBJ1-1,TRBD1,TRBV29-1,few,14,CSVEEPGQGLGAFF,TGCAGCGTTGAAGAACCGGGACAGGGTTTGGGAGCTTTCTTT
TRBJ1-5,TRBD1,TRBV6-1,.,15,CASRSRGDGNQPQHF,TGTGCCAGCAGGTCCAGGGGGGACGGCAATCAGCCCCAGCATTTT
TRBJ1-1,.,TRBV6-2/TRBV6-3,.,17,CASSYSKAGVLRSEAFF,TGTGCCAGCAGTTACTCGAAGGCAGGGGTCCTTCGCTCTGAAGCTTTCTTT
TRBJ1-2,.,TRBV7-3,.,14,CASSLMGGNYGYTF,TGTGCCAGCAGCTTAATGGGAGGGAACTATGGCTACACCTTC
TRBJ1-5,.,TRBV6-1,.,15,CASSQDLNSNQPQHF,TGTGCCAGCAGTCAGGACCTGAATAGCAATCAGCCCCAGCATTTT